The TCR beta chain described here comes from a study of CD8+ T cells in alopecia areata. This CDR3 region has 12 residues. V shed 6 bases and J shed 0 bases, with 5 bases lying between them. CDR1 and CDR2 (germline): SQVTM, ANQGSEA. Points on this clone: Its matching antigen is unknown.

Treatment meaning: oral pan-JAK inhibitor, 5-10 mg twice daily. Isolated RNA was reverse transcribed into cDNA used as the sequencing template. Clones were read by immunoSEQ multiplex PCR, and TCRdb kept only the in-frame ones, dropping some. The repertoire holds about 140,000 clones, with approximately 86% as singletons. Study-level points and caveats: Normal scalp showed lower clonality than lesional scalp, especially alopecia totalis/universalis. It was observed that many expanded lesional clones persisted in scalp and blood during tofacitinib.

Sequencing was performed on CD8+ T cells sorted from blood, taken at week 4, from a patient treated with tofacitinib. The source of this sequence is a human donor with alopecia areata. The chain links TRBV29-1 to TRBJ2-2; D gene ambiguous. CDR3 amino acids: CSVVANTGELFF. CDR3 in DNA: TGCAGCGTGGTAGCGAACACCGGGGAGCTGTTTTTT.